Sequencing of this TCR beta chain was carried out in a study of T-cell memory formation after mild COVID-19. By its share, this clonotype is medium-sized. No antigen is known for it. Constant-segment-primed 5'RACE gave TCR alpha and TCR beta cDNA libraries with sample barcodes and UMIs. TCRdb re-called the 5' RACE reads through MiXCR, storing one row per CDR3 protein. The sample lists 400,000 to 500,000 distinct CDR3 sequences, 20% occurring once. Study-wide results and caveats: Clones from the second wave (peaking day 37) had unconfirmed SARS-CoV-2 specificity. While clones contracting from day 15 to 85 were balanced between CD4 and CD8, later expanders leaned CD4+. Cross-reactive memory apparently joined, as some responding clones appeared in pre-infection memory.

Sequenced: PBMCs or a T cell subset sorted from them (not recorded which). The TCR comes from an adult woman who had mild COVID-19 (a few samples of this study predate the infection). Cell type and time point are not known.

The CDR3 region has the DNA TGTGCCAGCAGCCAAGCTCCCAGAGGCACCTACAATGAGCAGTTCTTC. Amino acids: CASSQAPRGTYNEQFF. V usage is TRBV4-2 and J usage is TRBJ2-1, with no clear D. V was shortened by 1 base and J by 2 bases, with 12 bases between the two germline ends. In germline, CDR1 is LGHNA, CDR2 YNFKEQ. The CDR3 loop spans 16 amino acids.